This note documents a single T cell receptor beta chain sequence. Antigen: not known. This sample was included in a study of T cells after yellow fever vaccination. Each CDR3 protein gets one entry after TCRdb re-called the 5' RACE reads with MiXCR. The top ten clones hold around 33% of a sample with about 160,000 distinct CDR3 sequences, approximately 10% of them seen once. V dropped 6 bases and J dropped 4 bases, with 10 bases sitting between them. The CDR3 runs to 12 residues. Germline V CDR1 and CDR2: SGHDN, FVKESK. Findings of the study overall: A small proportion of clonotypes was detected in both the CD4 and CD8 compartments. It was a weaker secondary response, yet one that peaked faster, at day 5 versus 15. High-abundance clonotypes from the bulk population could contaminate FACS-sorted repertoires.

Sample: CD8+ T cells sorted from PBMCs, taken 45 days after the yellow fever booster vaccination. This rearrangement joins TRBV14 to TRBJ2-7; tentative D call: TRBD1 (5 bases). The sequence was collected from a man younger than 35 who received the YFV17D yellow fever vaccine. CDR3 sequence (DNA): TGTGCCAGCAGTCTGACAGTTTACGAGCAGTACTTC. It yields the protein CASSLTVYEQYF. The entire variable domain, with the rest obtained from reference TRBV14 and TRBJ2-7, is as follows: EAGVTQFPSHSVIEKGQTVTLRCDPISGHDNLYWYRRVMGKEIKFLLHFVKESKQDESGMPNNRFLAERTGGTYSTLKVQPAELEDSGVYFCASSLTVYEQYFGPGTRLTVT.